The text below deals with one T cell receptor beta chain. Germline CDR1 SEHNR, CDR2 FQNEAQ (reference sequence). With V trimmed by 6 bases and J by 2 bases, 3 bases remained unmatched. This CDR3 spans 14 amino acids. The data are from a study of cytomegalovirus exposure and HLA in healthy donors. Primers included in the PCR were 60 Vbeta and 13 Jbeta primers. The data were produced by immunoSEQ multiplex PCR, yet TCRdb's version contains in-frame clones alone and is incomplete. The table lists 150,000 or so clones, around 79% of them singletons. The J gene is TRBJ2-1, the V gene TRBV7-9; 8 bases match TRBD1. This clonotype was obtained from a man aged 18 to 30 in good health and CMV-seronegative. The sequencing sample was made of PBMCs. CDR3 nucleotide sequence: TGTGCCAGCAGAATACAGGGGGCCTACAATGAGCAGTTCTTC. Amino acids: CASRIQGAYNEQFF.